The entry below describes one T cell receptor beta chain. No antigen is known for it. The data belong to a study of shared clonotypes between healthy human individuals. Overall study findings and caveats: Deeper or shallower sequencing was expected to change how clonotypes are shared among donors. Only a few donors were included, so the genetic and exposure-history diversity represented was limited.

Trimming removed 4 bases from V and 4 bases from J; junction bases left unmatched: 8. The CDR3 consists of 15 residues. Germline CDR1 and CDR2: SGHVS and FNYEAQ. Cells designated naive CD8 were CD45RO-negative and were positively selected for CCR7, with terminally differentiated effector memory CD45RA+ cells excluded. Clones were sequenced by immunoSEQ multiplex PCR, and TCRdb holds only the in-frame ones, with some missing. Here the sample spans about 2,200,000 clones, about 92% being singletons. The sequenced sample was naive CD8+ T cells from PBMCs. This clonotype was sampled from a man aged 18 to 35 in good health. Some clones in this sample may be carry-over from other donors' samples. The rearrangement links TRBV7-6 to TRBJ2-5; 8 positions agree with TRBD1. CDR3 amino acids: CASSSTRGPGETQYF. The CDR3 bases are TGTGCCAGCAGCTCTACCAGGGGGCCGGGAGAGACCCAGTACTTC.